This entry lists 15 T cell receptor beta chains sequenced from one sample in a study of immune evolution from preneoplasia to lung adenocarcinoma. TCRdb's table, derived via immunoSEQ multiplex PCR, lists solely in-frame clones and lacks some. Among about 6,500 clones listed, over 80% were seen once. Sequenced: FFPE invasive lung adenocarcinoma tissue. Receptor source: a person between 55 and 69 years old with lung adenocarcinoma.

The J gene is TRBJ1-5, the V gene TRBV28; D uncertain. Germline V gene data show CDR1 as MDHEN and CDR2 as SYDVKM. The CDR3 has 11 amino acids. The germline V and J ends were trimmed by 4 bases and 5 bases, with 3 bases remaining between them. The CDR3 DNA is TGTGCCAGCAGTTCCTATCAGCCCCAGCATTTT. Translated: CASSSYQPQHF.

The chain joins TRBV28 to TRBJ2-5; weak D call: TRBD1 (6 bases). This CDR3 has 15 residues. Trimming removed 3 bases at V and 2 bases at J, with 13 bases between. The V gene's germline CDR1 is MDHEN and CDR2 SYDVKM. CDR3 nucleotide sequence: TGTGCCAGCAGTTTGCCCAACAGGGATCAAGAGACCCAGTACTTC. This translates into CASSLPNRDQETQYF.

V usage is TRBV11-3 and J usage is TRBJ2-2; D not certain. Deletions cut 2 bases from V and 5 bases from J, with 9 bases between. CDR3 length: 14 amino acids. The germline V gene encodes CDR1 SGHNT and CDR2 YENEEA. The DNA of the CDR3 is TGTGCCAGCAGCTTATTACTGGGGACCGGGGAGCTGTTTTTT. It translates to CASSLLLGTGELFF.

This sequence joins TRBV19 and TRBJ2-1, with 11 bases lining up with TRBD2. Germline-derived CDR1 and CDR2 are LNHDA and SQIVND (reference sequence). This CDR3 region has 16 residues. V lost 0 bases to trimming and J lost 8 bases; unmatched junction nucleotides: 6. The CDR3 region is CASSIDLAGGSYEQFF. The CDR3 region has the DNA TGTGCCAGTAGTATAGATCTAGCGGGAGGTAGTTATGAGCAGTTCTTC.

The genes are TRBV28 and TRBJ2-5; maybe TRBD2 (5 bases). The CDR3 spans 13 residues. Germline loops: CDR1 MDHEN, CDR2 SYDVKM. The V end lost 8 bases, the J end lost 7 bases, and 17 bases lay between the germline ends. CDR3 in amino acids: CASSGVVVRTQYF. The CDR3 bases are TGTGCCAGCTCCGGGGTGGTTGTAAGGACCCAGTACTTC.

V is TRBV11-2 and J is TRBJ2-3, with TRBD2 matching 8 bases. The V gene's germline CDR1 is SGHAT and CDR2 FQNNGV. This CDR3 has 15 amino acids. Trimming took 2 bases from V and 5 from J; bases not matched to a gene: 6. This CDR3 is CASSLPGGRGDTQYF. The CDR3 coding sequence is TGTGCCAGCAGCTTACCGGGAGGGCGAGGAGATACGCAGTATTTT.

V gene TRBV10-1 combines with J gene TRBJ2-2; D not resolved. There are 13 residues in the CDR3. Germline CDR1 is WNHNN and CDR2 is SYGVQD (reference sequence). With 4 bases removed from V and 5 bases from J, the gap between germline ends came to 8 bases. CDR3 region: CASSVIRTGELFF. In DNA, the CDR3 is TGCGCCAGCAGTGTTATACGAACCGGGGAGCTGTTTTTT.

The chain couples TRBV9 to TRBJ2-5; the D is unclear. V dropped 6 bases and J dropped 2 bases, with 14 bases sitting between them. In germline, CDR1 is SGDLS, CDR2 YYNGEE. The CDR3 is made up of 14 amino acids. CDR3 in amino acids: CASNVFGLQETQYF. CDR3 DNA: TGTGCCAGCAACGTTTTCGGGCTACAAGAGACCCAGTACTTC.

Here the CDR3 DNA reads TGTGCCAGTAGTTCGGTTCAGGGCCCCAATCAGCCCCAGCATTTT. Amino acids: CASSSVQGPNQPQHF. The V gene is TRBV19, the J gene TRBJ1-5; tentatively, D is TRBD1 (5 bases). The CDR3 length is 15 residues. V lost 5 bases to trimming and J lost 3 bases, with 14 bases between them. The germline CDR1 and CDR2 sequences are LNHDA and SQIVND (reference sequence).

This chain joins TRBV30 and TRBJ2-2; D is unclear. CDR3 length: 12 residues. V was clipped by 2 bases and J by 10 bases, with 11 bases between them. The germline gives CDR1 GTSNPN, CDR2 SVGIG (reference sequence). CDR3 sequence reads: CAWSFHREELFF. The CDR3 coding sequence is TGTGCCTGGAGTTTCCATCGCGAGGAGCTGTTTTTT.

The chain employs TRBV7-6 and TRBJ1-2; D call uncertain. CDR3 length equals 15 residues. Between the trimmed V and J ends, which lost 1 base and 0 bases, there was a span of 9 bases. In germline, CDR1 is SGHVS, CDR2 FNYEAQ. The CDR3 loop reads CASSLEAGSNYGYTF. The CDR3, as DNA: TGTGCCAGCAGCTTAGAAGCAGGATCTAACTATGGCTACACCTTC.

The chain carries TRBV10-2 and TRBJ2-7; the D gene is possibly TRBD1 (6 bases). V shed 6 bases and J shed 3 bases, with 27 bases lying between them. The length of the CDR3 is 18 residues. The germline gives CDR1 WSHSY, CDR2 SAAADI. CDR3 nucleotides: TGCGCCAGCAGCCTTTGGCGGGCGGGTCCCGGACAGAACTACGAGCAGTACTTC. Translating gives CASSLWRAGPGQNYEQYF.

In DNA, the CDR3 is TGTGCCAGCAGCCCCCCAGCCCAGACGGCTTTCTTT. It yields the protein CASSPPAQTAFF. V usage is TRBV7-9 and J usage is TRBJ1-1; D uncertain. The CDR3 covers 12 residues. Trimming took off 5 bases at V and 11 bases at J, with 15 bases between the two ends. The germline CDR1 and CDR2 sequences are SEHNR and FQNEAQ (reference sequence).

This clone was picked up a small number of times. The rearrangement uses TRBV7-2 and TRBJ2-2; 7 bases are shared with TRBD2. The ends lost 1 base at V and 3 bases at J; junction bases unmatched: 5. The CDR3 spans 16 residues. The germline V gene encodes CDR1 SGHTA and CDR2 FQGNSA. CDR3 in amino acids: CASSLGLTSYTGELFF. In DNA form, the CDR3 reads TGTGCCAGCAGCTTAGGGTTGACTAGCTACACCGGGGAGCTGTTTTTT.

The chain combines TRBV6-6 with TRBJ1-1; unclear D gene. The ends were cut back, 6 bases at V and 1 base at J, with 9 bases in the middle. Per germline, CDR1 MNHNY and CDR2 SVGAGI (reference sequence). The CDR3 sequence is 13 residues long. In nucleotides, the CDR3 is TGTGCCAGCAGACGGACGGAGAACACTGAAGCTTTCTTT. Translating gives CASRRTENTEAFF.